A single sample is the source of the 8 T cell receptor beta chains below, sequenced in a study of blood T cell repertoires in COVID-19 (dated by TCRdb to 2019 to 2021). Receptor libraries were prepared by the immunoSEQ multiplex PCR assay. Drawn from immuneACCESS, this table holds only the in-frame rearrangements with V and J called that TCRdb kept. Clones are partly lost; checked studies trace under half to an unresolved V gene and leave the rest unexplained. The sample contains about 480,000 clones, 85% to 90% of them found a single time. The top ten clonotypes cover 1.5% to 2% of the sample. The sample comprised PBMCs or T cells enriched from blood (not recorded which). The receptor source for this set is a woman in her 40s who had recovered from COVID-19.

The chain has TRBV5-4 and TRBJ1-6; TRBD1 agrees at 9 bases. The V gene's germline CDR1 is SGHNT and CDR2 YYREEE (reference sequence). This CDR3 contains 15 residues. The J segment lost 6 bases and the V segment lost 1 base, leaving 2 bases of the junction unmatched. CDR3 in amino acids: CASSLSGQGNSPLHF. The CDR3 DNA sequence: TGTGCCAGCAGCTTGTCGGGACAGGGTAATTCACCCCTCCACTTT.

This clone has only a few counts. The rearrangement links TRBV28 to TRBJ1-4; 11 nucleotides align to TRBD1. Germline values: CDR1 MDHEN, CDR2 SYDVKM. This CDR3 has 15 amino acids. The junction had 8 bases not matched to a gene; V was cut back by 7 bases and J by 7 bases. DNA for the CDR3: TGTGCCAGCATCAAAAGCGGGACAGGGGGTGAAAAACTGTTTTTT. Translating it yields CASIKSGTGGEKLFF.

The genes are TRBV18 and TRBJ2-7; D possibly corresponds to TRBD2 (5 bases). The V end was cut by 0 bases, the J end by 3 bases, with 15 bases between. Germline V gene lookup returns CDR1 KGHSH and CDR2 LQKENI. The CDR3 covers 16 residues. CDR3 region: CASSPPSQGGYYEQYF. The CDR3 coding sequence is TGTGCCAGCTCACCACCGAGCCAAGGAGGATACTACGAGCAGTACTTC.

The rearrangement uses TRBV3-1 (or the pseudogene TRBV3-2) and TRBJ1-2; D is ambiguous. The V end lost 6 bases, the J end lost 8 bases, and 16 bases lay between the germline ends. Germline V lookup: CDR1 LGHDT, CDR2 YNNKEL (reference sequence). The CDR3 spans 13 residues. The chain's CDR3 is CASRDKGGQGYTF. CDR3 DNA: TGTGCCAGCAGAGACAAGGGAGGGCAGGGCTACACCTTC.

The rearrangement links TRBV11-2 to TRBJ2-7; D may be TRBD1 (6 bases). Germline lookup yields CDR1 SGHAT and CDR2 FQNNGV. The length of the CDR3 is 15 residues. Deletions cut 5 bases from V and 2 bases from J, with 16 bases between. CDR3 in DNA: TGTGCCAGCAGCCCCGCACGAGGGGGTCCCTACGAGCAGTACTTC. This translates into CASSPARGGPYEQYF.

This rearrangement joins TRBV6-5 to TRBJ1-5; TRBD1 matches 9 bases. The V gene's germline CDR1 is MNHEY and CDR2 SVGAGI. The CDR3 is made up of 15 amino acids. Trimming cost V 5 bases and J 2 bases; bases outside gene matches: 4. The CDR3 loop is CASSPQGAGNQPQHF. The CDR3, as DNA: TGTGCCAGCAGTCCACAGGGGGCAGGCAATCAGCCCCAGCATTTT.

The chain combines TRBV6-5 with TRBJ2-3, with D perhaps TRBD2 (5 bases). With 6 bases removed from V and 6 bases from J, the gap between germline ends came to 13 bases. Germline assignment: CDR1 MNHEY and CDR2 SVGAGI. The CDR3 is 13 amino acids. The CDR3 nucleotides read TGTGCCAGCAGGTCGGGGAGAGGTGATACGCAGTATTTT. Protein sequence: CASRSGRGDTQYF.

V is TRBV5-1 and J is TRBJ2-3; 7 bases align to TRBD2. This CDR3 region has 17 residues. The J segment lost 5 bases and the V segment lost 2 bases, leaving 14 bases of the junction unmatched. CDR1 and CDR2 (germline): SGHRS, YFSETQ. The CDR3 reads CASSLPSGWEGRDTQYF. The CDR3 nucleotides are TGCGCCAGCAGCTTACCCTCCGGGTGGGAGGGAAGAGATACGCAGTATTTT. Looking up the rest from reference TRBV5-1 and TRBJ2-3 gives the full variable domain: KAGVTQTPRYLIKTRGQQVTLSCSPISGHRSVSWYQQTPGQGLQFLFEYFSETQRNKGNFPGRFSGRQFSNSRSEMNVSTLELGDSALYLCASSLPSGWEGRDTQYFGPGTRLTVL.